This TCR beta chain was observed in a study of tumor-infiltrating lymphocytes in primary liver carcinoma. Co-extraction of RNA and DNA was performed on roughly 17-32 mg of unsorted bulk tissue. Points on this clonotype: One end of the junction fails to match germline, which may point to a read error.

Making TCR beta cDNA involved approximately 520 ng total RNA and a constant-region primer. Three-round nested multiplex PCR performed with slightly modified ARM-PCR produced the TCR beta libraries. One entry per CDR3 protein, called by TCRdb with MiXCR from the multiplex PCR reads. The top ten hold 30% to 45% of the sample, which has some 20,000 distinct CDR3 sequences, 60% to 80% seen once. Sequenced sample: liver tumor tissue from sampling region 4. The subset was: tumor region T4, right-lateral pole. The clonotype comes from a young woman with primary liver carcinoma and hepatitis B virus infection.

Here the CDR3 reads CASSLERGQQKDTQYF. The CDR3 DNA sequence: TGTGCCAGCAGCTTAGAAAGGGGACAGCAAAAAGATACGCAATATTTT. This chain uses TRBV7-9 with TRBJ2-3, with 7 bases that match TRBD1. Germline V CDR1 and CDR2: SEHNR, FQNEAQ (reference sequence). The CDR3 length is 16 residues.